The 28 T cell receptor beta chains below were found in one sample sequenced in a study of blood T cell repertoires in COVID-19. Only in-frame clones appear in the TCRdb table, and some are missing; sequencing was by immunoSEQ multiplex PCR. This sample carries about 160,000 clones, about 80% of them seen once, and the ten largest clones take around a fifth. Sample: peripheral blood. The source is an elderly woman with acute or convalescent COVID-19.

There are a few counts of this clone. The chain has TRBV12-3 or TRBV12-4 and TRBJ1-1; D is uncertain. V was clipped by 6 bases and J by 1 base, with 9 bases between them. The CDR3 has 13 amino acids. The CDR3 DNA follows: TGTGCCAGCAGCTGGCACCCGAACACTGAAGCTTTCTTT. As protein: CASSWHPNTEAFF.

The chain joins TRBV9 to TRBJ2-7; possibly TRBD2 for D (6 bases). The CDR3 totals 15 residues. The germline V gene has CDR1 SGDLS and CDR2 YYNGEE. The V end was cut by 0 bases, the J end by 3 bases, with 13 bases between. CDR3 nucleotides: TGTGCCAGCAGCGTAGACGGGGGTAGAAGCTACGAGCAGTACTTC. Translated: CASSVDGGRSYEQYF.

The rearrangement joins TRBV18 to TRBJ2-1; 12 bases are a match to TRBD2. The germline V gene encodes CDR1 KGHSH and CDR2 LQKENI. Trimming removed 3 bases from V and 9 bases from J; junction bases left unmatched: 6. The CDR3 totals 15 residues. The CDR3 nucleotides read TGTGCCAGCTCACCCGGACTAGCGGGAACCTCTGAGCAGTTCTTC. Protein sequence: CASSPGLAGTSEQFF.

The chain combines TRBV3-1 (or the pseudogene TRBV3-2) with TRBJ1-1, with 10 bases matching TRBD1. V was clipped by 5 bases and J by 5 bases; unmatched bases: 5. The germline gives CDR1 LGHDT, CDR2 YNNKEL (reference sequence). The CDR3 sequence is 14 residues long. CDR3 loop: CASSAGTGDTEAFF. The CDR3 bases are TGTGCCAGCAGCGCGGGGACAGGGGATACTGAAGCTTTCTTT.

The chain links TRBV5-1 to TRBJ1-2, with 7 bases that match TRBD1. The J segment lost 9 bases and the V segment lost 5 bases, leaving 7 bases of the junction unmatched. The CDR3 is 12 residues long. CDR1 and CDR2 (germline): SGHRS, YFSETQ. CDR3 bases: TGCGCCAGCAGAACCGGGGACAGTCGCTACACCTTC. The encoded protein is CASRTGDSRYTF. Filled out from reference TRBV5-1 and TRBJ1-2, the complete variable domain reads KAGVTQTPRYLIKTRGQQVTLSCSPISGHRSVSWYQQTPGQGLQFLFEYFSETQRNKGNFPGRFSGRQFSNSRSEMNVSTLELGDSALYLCASRTGDSRYTFGSGTRLTVV.

The V gene is TRBV9, the J gene TRBJ1-2; TRBD1 is a possible D gene (5 bases). The CDR3 extends over 16 amino acids. V gave up 2 bases and J gave up 4 bases, with 18 bases separating them. From germline, CDR1 is SGDLS and CDR2 YYNGEE. The CDR3, as DNA: TGTGCCAGCAGCGTGGGTCCAGGGCCGCTGGGCTATGGCTACACCTTC. It is translated as CASSVGPGPLGYGYTF.

Regarding this clone: Distinct nucleotide sequences in the sample also encode this CDR3. This chain joins TRBV7-6 and TRBJ2-5, with no clear D. The germline CDR1 and CDR2 sequences are SGHVS and FNYEAQ. This CDR3 comprises 13 residues. Trimming took 1 base from V and 7 from J, leaving 10 bases between them. This CDR3 reads CASSLGGPGTQYF. The CDR3 DNA sequence: TGTGCCAGCAGCTTAGGTGGGCCTGGGACCCAGTACTTC.

The gene calls are TRBV29-1 and TRBJ1-2; D not resolved. Germline CDR1 reads SQVTM; CDR2 reads ANQGSEA. The V gene lost 6 bases and the J gene lost 2 bases, with 13 bases spanning the gap. The CDR3 is 13 residues long. As DNA, the CDR3 is TGCAGCGTATTAGGAGGAGGGAACTATGGCTACACCTTC. Amino acids: CSVLGGGNYGYTF.

This chain links TRBV6-5 with TRBJ2-7; maybe TRBD2 (5 bases). This CDR3 is 11 amino acids long. CDR1 MNHEY and CDR2 SVGAGI come from the germline V gene. Trimming pared 8 bases from V and 3 bases from J, leaving 8 bases between. The CDR3 DNA follows: TGTGCCAGCTTTGGGAGCTACGAGCAGTACTTC. It encodes CASFGSYEQYF.

This clone has just one count. V is TRBV13 and J is TRBJ1-2, with a weak D call TRBD1 (5 bases). Germline CDR1 and CDR2: PRHDT and FYEKMQ (reference sequence). Trimming cost V 2 bases and J 8 bases, with 21 bases left between them. The CDR3 extends over 16 amino acids. The CDR3 here is CASSLLAGIEPRGYTF. DNA for the CDR3: TGTGCCAGCAGCTTACTCGCAGGGATTGAGCCTCGCGGCTACACCTTC. Together with reference TRBV13 and TRBJ1-2, the CDR3 gives the full variable domain: AAGVIQSPRHLIKEKRETATLKCYPIPRHDTVYWYQQGPGQDPQFLISFYEKMQSDKGSIPDRFSAQQFSDYHSELNMSSLELGDSALYFCASSLLAGIEPRGYTFGSGTRLTVV.

The chain uses TRBV30 and TRBJ1-5; 7 bases line up with TRBD1. The CDR3 has 15 amino acids. Germline V lookup: CDR1 GTSNPN, CDR2 SVGIG (reference sequence). The V gene end was trimmed by 5 bases and the J gene end by 0 bases; junction bases not matched to a gene: 7. CDR3: CAWQRGTDSNQPQHF. DNA of the CDR3: TGTGCCTGGCAAAGAGGGACAGATAGCAATCAGCCCCAGCATTTT.

The chain recombines TRBV5-6 with TRBJ1-3; D possibly corresponds to TRBD1 (5 bases). Trimming stripped 2 bases from V and 2 bases from J, with 8 bases between. The CDR3 has 14 residues. CDR1 and CDR2 (germline): SGHDT, YYEEEE. The chain's CDR3 is CASSFDSAGNTIYF. In DNA form, the CDR3 reads TGTGCCAGCAGCTTCGACAGCGCTGGAAACACCATATATTTT.

The chain joins TRBV9 to TRBJ1-3; perhaps TRBD1 as D (6 bases). Deletions cut 4 bases from V and 0 bases from J, with 14 bases between. CDR3 length: 16 residues. The germline V gene has CDR1 SGDLS and CDR2 YYNGEE. The CDR3 reads CASSTQGTRSGNTIYF. The DNA for the CDR3 is TGTGCCAGCAGCACTCAGGGGACGCGCTCTGGAAACACCATATATTTT.

This chain uses TRBV2 with TRBJ1-2; tentatively, D is TRBD1 (5 bases). Trimming left V 8 bases short and J 5 bases short, with 21 bases between. The CDR3 covers 15 residues. Germline V gene sequence: CDR1 SNHLY, CDR2 FYNNEI. CDR3 coding DNA: TGTGCCAGCCTCGGCAGGGCACAAATGGAATATGGCTACACCTTC. Translation: CASLGRAQMEYGYTF.

The chain has TRBV6-2 or TRBV6-3 and TRBJ2-2; perhaps TRBD1 as D (6 bases). With 6 bases removed from V and 4 bases from J, the gap between germline ends came to 12 bases. Germline values: CDR1 MNHEY, CDR2 SVGEGT. The CDR3 extends over 14 amino acids. The CDR3 is CASSPTGTTGELFF. Written as DNA, the CDR3 is TGTGCCAGCAGCCCGACAGGTACCACCGGGGAGCTGTTTTTT.

The genes are TRBV7-2 and TRBJ1-1, with no clear D. Looked up from germline, CDR1 is SGHTA and CDR2 is FQGNSA. CDR3 length: 14 residues. Trimming removed 0 bases from V and 5 bases from J, with 10 bases in between. The CDR3 DNA reads TGTGCCAGCAGCTTAGCACCCTCGGGGACTGAAGCTTTCTTT. It codes for CASSLAPSGTEAFF.

This chain connects TRBV2 to TRBJ1-1, with D unresolved. The germline V gene has CDR1 SNHLY and CDR2 FYNNEI. V was cut by 6 bases and J by 5 bases, with 10 bases left in between. The CDR3 is made up of 12 amino acids. CDR3 protein: CASREVATEAFF. CDR3 sequence (DNA): TGTGCCAGCAGGGAGGTAGCAACTGAAGCTTTCTTT.

The rearrangement joins TRBV28 to TRBJ2-7; 9 bases are a match to TRBD2. From germline, CDR1 is MDHEN and CDR2 SYDVKM. J lost 7 bases, V lost 4 bases, and 11 bases had no gene match. This CDR3 region has 15 residues. The chain's CDR3 is CASSSLAGEVQEQYF. The CDR3 DNA sequence: TGTGCCAGCAGTTCCTTAGCGGGAGAAGTGCAGGAGCAGTACTTC.

The rearrangement uses TRBV5-1 and TRBJ1-2; no firm D call. Trimming removed 1 base at V and 1 base at J, with 8 bases between. The CDR3 runs 14 residues. Per the germline V gene, CDR1 is SGHRS and CDR2 is YFSETQ. CDR3 protein: CASSLSTGNYGYTF. The CDR3 DNA reads as TGCGCCAGCAGCTTGTCGACGGGTAACTATGGCTACACCTTC.

The V gene is TRBV6-5, the J gene TRBJ1-2; D gene unclear. The CDR3 covers 15 residues. Looked up from germline, CDR1 is MNHEY and CDR2 is SVGAGI. Trimming pared 0 bases from V and 4 bases from J, leaving 12 bases between. CDR3 region: CASSYSAFEGYGYTF. Here the CDR3 DNA reads TGTGCCAGCAGTTACTCAGCTTTCGAGGGCTATGGCTACACCTTC.

The V and J genes are TRBV27 and TRBJ1-5; 7 bases align to TRBD1. This CDR3 region has 15 residues. After removal of 5 bases from V and 1 base from J, the junction contained 5 bases not matched to a gene. CDR1 and CDR2 (germline): MNHEY, SMNVEV (reference sequence). The CDR3 protein is CASSTIQGSNQPQHF. The CDR3 DNA reads as TGTGCCAGCAGTACGATACAGGGGAGCAATCAGCCCCAGCATTTT.

In this sample, this clone turned up once. The V call is TRBV4-1, the J call TRBJ2-7; 10 bases are a match to TRBD2. CDR1 MGHRA and CDR2 YSYEKL come from the germline V gene. With 3 bases clipped from V and 6 bases from J, the junction kept 5 bases outside the gene matches. This CDR3 has 14 residues. CDR3 nucleotide sequence: TGCGCCAGCAGCCAGGTACTAGCGGGATTCGAGCAGTACTTC. This codes for CASSQVLAGFEQYF.

This chain links TRBV12-5 with TRBJ2-1; maybe TRBD2 (6 bases). Germline CDR1 and CDR2: LGHNT and FRNRAP. The ends were cut back, 3 bases at V and 6 bases at J, with 12 bases in the middle. The CDR3 extends over 14 amino acids. CDR3 nucleotide sequence: TGTGCTAGTGGTTTAGGGACTGGATCCAATGAGCAGTTCTTC. Translation: CASGLGTGSNEQFF.

A few counts support this clone. The chain recombines TRBV30 with TRBJ2-7, with TRBD2 identical over 7 bases. In germline, CDR1 is GTSNPN, CDR2 SVGIG (reference sequence). V dropped 4 bases and J dropped 2; count of bases not matched to a gene: 5. This CDR3 region has 13 residues. The CDR3 region is CAWTGRETYEQYF. The CDR3 nucleotides are TGTGCCTGGACAGGGAGGGAGACCTACGAGCAGTACTTC.

The genes are TRBV29-1 and TRBJ1-5; a weak D match, TRBD1 (5 bases). This CDR3 spans 14 amino acids. Trimming stripped 1 base from V and 0 bases from J, with 7 bases between. CDR1 is SQVTM, CDR2 ANQGSEA, per germline. The chain's CDR3 is CSVEVGGSNQPQHF. The DNA for the CDR3 is TGCAGCGTTGAAGTGGGGGGTAGCAATCAGCCCCAGCATTTT.

The gene calls are TRBV18 and TRBJ1-1, with TRBD1 as a possible D gene (6 bases). Trimming pared 0 bases from V and 5 bases from J, leaving 13 bases between. Per the germline V gene, CDR1 is KGHSH and CDR2 is LQKENI. The CDR3 has 15 residues. The CDR3 spells CASSPPGGRGTEAFF. Written as DNA, the CDR3 is TGTGCCAGCTCACCACCGGGGGGGCGCGGAACTGAAGCTTTCTTT.

The V gene is TRBV4-3, the J gene TRBJ1-2; D call uncertain. This CDR3 has 15 amino acids. Per germline, CDR1 LGHNA and CDR2 YSLEER. V gave up 2 bases and J gave up 6 bases, with 16 bases separating them. Written as DNA, the CDR3 is TGCGCCAGCAGCCAATTTGGAGCCGGGGTGGATGGCTACACCTTC. The encoded protein is CASSQFGAGVDGYTF.

The chain has TRBV5-1 and TRBJ2-1; 8 nucleotides agree with TRBD2. The CDR3 contains 15 residues. V was pared by 0 bases and J by 6 bases, with 5 bases of the junction left unmatched. Per the germline V gene, CDR1 is SGHRS and CDR2 is YFSETQ. The CDR3 DNA follows: TGCGCCAGCAGCTTGGGCGGGAGGTCTATCAATGAGCAGTTCTTC. Its protein is CASSLGGRSINEQFF.